The clone carrying this TCR beta chain appeared a few times. Its antigen remains unidentified. The sample comes from a study of cytomegalovirus exposure and HLA in healthy donors. General study findings and limits: Compared with the approximately 680-donor mean, an Asian-associated ancestry cluster reportedly had fewer N-insertions, according to a later analysis. Accurate predictions that matched the HLA-A and HLA-B alleles of most subjects were reportedly made from TCR beta sequences.

In the PCR, 60 Vbeta and 13 Jbeta primers were used. Assay used: immunoSEQ multiplex PCR; TCRdb lists only in-frame clones, some missing. This sample has about 120,000 clones, with around 82% found just once. Germline lookup yields CDR1 MNHEY and CDR2 SVGAGI. V shed 2 bases, J shed 4 bases, and the junction held 6 bases outside the gene matches. This CDR3 spans 16 amino acids. This clonotype was obtained from a female donor in good health and CMV-seronegative. Sequenced: PBMCs. V usage is TRBV6-5 and J usage is TRBJ2-5; 11 bases are shared with TRBD2. The CDR3 nucleotides read TGTGCCAGCAGTTACACAGGGACTAGCGGTGGAGAGACCCAGTACTTC. This gives the protein CASSYTGTSGGETQYF.